This T cell receptor (beta chain) was identified during a study of cytomegalovirus exposure and HLA in healthy donors. Study-level points and caveats: Rare sequences made up most TCRs, while some public TCRs were found in many donors. At a 0.05 false discovery rate, a later analysis found over 15,000 TCR beta sequences to be associated with HLA alleles.

This CDR3 region has 14 residues. The trim removed 0 bases at V and 4 bases at J, leaving 3 bases unmatched. Germline V gives CDR1 GTSNPN, CDR2 SVGIG (reference sequence). Primers for the PCR totalled 60 Vbeta and 13 Jbeta. Here immunoSEQ multiplex PCR was the method, and the copy in TCRdb shows in-frame clones only, minus some. The specimen's table records more than 140,000 clones. As for this clone: Its antigen is currently unknown.

The clonotype originates from a woman under 30 in good health and CMV-seronegative. The sequencing input was PBMCs. This sequence joins TRBV30 and TRBJ2-7; 10 bases align to TRBD2. CDR3 sequence (DNA): TGTGCCTGGAGTGTGTGGACTAGCGGATACGAGCAGTACTTC. Its translation is CAWSVWTSGYEQYF.